This TCR beta chain was captured by sequencing in a study of lymphopenia after photon versus proton radiotherapy. Study findings and constraints: Photon-treated patients lost naive T cells and TCR diversity; proton-treated stayed stable. Survival link was tested only in deceased patients; proton benefit remains a possibility.

Trimming at V came to 3 bases and at J to 3 bases, leaving 2 bases not matched to a gene. The V gene's germline CDR1 is MNHEY and CDR2 SVGAGI. CDR3 length: 13 amino acids. A word on this clone: Its specificity is not known.

This table comes from immunoSEQ multiplex PCR, and its TCRdb copy is limited to in-frame clones, with some not included. The sample has about 42,000 clones; around 86% are singletons. The specimen comprised peripheral blood, sampled from a patient treated with proton-based radiotherapy. The TCR comes from a woman in her 70s with pancreatic cancer. V is TRBV6-5 and J is TRBJ2-7; 7 bases map to TRBD1. The DNA for the CDR3 is TGTGCCAGCAGTTATAACAGGGGCTACGAGCAGTACTTC. This encodes CASSYNRGYEQYF.